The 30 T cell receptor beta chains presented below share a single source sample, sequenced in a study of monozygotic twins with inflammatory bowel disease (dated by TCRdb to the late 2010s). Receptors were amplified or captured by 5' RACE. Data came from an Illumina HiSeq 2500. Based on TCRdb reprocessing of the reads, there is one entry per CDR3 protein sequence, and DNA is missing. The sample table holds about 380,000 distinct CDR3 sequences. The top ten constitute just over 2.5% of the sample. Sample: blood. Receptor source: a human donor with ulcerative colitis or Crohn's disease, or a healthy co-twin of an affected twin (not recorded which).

The CDR3 sequence is CAWSVLGALGSNQPQHF. The V and J genes are TRBV30 and TRBJ1-5; the D call from TCRdb, TRBD1, cannot be confirmed without DNA. Germline CDR1 GTSNPN, CDR2 SVGIG (reference sequence). The CDR3 length is 17 residues.

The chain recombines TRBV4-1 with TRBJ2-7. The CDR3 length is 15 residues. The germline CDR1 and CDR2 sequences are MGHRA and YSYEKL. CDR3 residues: CASSQTDGPSYEQYF.

This CDR3 is CASSWGTGNTEAFF. The rearrangement joins TRBV7-9 to TRBJ1-1; TCRdb names TRBD1, which stays unverified in the absence of DNA. In germline, CDR1 is SEHNR, CDR2 FQNEAQ (reference sequence). CDR3 size: 14 residues.

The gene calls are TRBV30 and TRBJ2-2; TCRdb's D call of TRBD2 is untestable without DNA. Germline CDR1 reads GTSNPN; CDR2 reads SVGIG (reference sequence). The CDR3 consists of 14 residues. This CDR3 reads CAWVAGWGTGELFF.

The CDR3 region is CATSRDARTGGVDEQFF. The chain is built from TRBV15 and TRBJ2-1; the TCRdb call, TRBD1, lacks DNA for checking. This CDR3 spans 17 amino acids. The germline CDR1 and CDR2 sequences are LNHNV and YYDKDF (reference sequence).

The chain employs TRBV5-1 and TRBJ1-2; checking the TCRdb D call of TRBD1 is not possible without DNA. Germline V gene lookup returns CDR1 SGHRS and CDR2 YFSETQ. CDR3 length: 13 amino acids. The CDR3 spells CASSFDSFYGYTF.

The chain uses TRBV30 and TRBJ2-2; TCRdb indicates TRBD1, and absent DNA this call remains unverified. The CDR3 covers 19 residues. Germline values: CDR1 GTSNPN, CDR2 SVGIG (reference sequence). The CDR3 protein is CAWSVPLTAAGNTAGELFF. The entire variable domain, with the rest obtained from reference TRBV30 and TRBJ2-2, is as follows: SQTIHQWPATLVQPVGSPLSLECTVEGTSNPNLYWYRQAAGRGLQLLFYSVGIGQISSEVPQNLSASRPQDRQFILSSKKLLLSDSGFYLCAWSVPLTAAGNTAGELFFGEGSRLTVL.

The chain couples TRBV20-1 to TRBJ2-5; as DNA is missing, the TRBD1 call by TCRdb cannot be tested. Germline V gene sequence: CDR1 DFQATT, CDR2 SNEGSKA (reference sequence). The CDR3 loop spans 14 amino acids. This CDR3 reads CSARVRDGQETQYF.

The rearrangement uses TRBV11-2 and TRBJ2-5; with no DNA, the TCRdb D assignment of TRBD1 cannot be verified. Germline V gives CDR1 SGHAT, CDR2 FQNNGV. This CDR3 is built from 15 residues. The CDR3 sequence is CASSTGTGGWETQHF.

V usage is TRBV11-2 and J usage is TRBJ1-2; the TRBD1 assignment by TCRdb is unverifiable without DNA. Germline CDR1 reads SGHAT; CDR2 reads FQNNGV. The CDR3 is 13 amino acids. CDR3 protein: CASSSGLGDGYTF. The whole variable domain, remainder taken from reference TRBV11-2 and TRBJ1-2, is EAGVAQSPRYKIIEKRQSVAFWCNPISGHATLYWYQQILGQGPKLLIQFQNNGVVDDSQLPKDRFSAERLKGVDSTLKIQPAKLEDSAVYLCASSSGLGDGYTFGSGTRLTVV.

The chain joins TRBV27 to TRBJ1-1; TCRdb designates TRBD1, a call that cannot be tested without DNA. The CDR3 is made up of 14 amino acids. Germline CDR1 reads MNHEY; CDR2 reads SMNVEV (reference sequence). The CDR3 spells CASRRGNMNTEAFF.

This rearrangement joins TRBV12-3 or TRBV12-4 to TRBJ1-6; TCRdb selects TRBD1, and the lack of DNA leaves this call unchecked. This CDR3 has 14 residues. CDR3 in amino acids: CASSVAGKDSPLHF.

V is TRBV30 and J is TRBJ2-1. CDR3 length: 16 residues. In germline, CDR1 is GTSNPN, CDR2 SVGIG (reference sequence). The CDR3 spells CAWTLRGGSSYNEQFF.

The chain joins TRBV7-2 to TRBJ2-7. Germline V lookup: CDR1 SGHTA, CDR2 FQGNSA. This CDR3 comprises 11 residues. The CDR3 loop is CASSLLNEQYF.

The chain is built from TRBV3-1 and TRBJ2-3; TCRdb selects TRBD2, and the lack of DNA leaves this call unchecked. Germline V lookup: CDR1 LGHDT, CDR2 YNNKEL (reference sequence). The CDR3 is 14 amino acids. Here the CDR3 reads CASSQRAVADTQYF.

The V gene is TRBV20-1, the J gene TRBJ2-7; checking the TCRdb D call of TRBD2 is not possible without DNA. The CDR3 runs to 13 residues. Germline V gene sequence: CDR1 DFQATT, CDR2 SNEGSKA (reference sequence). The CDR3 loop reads CSARASGGYEQYF.

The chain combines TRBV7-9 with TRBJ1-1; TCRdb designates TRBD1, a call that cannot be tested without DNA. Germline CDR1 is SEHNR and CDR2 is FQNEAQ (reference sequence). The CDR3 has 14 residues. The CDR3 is CASNLGGLNTEAFF.

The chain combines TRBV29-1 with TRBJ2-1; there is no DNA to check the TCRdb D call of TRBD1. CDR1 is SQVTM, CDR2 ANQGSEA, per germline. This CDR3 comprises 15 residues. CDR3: CSVVRTGSADNEQFF.

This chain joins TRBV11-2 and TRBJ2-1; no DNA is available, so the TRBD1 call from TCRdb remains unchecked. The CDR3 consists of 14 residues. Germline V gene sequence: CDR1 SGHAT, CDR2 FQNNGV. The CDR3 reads CASSSYGGRDEQFF.

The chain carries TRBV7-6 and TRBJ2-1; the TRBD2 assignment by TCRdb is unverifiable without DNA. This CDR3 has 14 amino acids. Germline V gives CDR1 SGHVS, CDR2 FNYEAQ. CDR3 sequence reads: CASSSRGGGNEQFF. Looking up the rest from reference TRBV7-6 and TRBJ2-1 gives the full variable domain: GAGVSQSPRYKVTKRGQDVALRCDPISGHVSLYWYRQALGQGPEFLTYFNYEAQQDKSGLPNDRFSAERPEGSISTLTIQRTEQRDSAMYRCASSSRGGGNEQFFGPGTRLTVL.

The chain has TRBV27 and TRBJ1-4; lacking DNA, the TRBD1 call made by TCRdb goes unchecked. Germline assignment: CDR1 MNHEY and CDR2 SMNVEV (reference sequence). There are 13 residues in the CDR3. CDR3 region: CATPTGRGEKLFF.

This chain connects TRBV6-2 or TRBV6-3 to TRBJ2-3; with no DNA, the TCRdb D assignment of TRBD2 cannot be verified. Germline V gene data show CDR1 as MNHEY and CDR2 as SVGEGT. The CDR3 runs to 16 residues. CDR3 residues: CASSLQGTKWSDTQYF.

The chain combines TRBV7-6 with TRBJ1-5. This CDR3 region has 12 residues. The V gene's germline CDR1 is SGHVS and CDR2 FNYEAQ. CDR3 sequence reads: CASRHNDQPQHF. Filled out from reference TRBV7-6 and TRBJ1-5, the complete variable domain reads GAGVSQSPRYKVTKRGQDVALRCDPISGHVSLYWYRQALGQGPEFLTYFNYEAQQDKSGLPNDRFSAERPEGSISTLTIQRTEQRDSAMYRCASRHNDQPQHFGDGTRLSIL.

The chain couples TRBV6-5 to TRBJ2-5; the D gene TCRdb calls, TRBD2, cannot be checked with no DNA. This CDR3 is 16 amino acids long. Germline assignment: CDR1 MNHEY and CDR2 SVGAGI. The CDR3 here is CASSYSIRVARETQYF.

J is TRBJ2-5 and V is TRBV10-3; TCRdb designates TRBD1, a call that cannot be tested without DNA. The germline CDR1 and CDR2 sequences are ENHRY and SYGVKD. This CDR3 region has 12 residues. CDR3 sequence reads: CAIRGQEETQYF.

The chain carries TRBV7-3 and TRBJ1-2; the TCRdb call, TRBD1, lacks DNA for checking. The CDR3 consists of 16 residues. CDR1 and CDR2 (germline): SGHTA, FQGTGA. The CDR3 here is CASSLTGTDTNYGYTF.

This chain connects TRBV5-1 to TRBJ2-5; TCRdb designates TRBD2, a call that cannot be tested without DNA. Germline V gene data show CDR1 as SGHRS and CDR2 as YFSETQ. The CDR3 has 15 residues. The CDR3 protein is CASSPTRGDQETQYF.

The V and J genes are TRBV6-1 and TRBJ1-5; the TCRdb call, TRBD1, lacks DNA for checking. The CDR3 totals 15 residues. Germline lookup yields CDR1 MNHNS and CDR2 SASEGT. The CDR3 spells CASRIAGSGNQPQHF.

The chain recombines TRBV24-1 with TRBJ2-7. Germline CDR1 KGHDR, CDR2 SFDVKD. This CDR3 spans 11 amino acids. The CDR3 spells CATSDMYEQYF.

Here the CDR3 reads CSARDLGLAGNEQFF. The chain carries TRBV20-1 and TRBJ2-1; TCRdb's D gene call, TRBD2, goes unchecked for lack of DNA. The germline gives CDR1 DFQATT, CDR2 SNEGSKA (reference sequence). The CDR3 extends over 15 amino acids.